This T cell receptor beta chain was sequenced in a study of blood T cell repertoires in COVID-19. Whole-study context: COVID-19 samples collected from the United States, Italy and Spain covered acute and convalescent phases. T cells, B-cell-depleted T cells, or PBMCs provided the cDNA or gDNA that served as material.

Germline loops: CDR1 SGDLS, CDR2 YYNGEE. The CDR3 loop spans 16 amino acids. V lost 4 bases, J lost 4 bases, and 20 bases lay in between. As originally analysed: Nucleated cell number was recorded as an estimate derived from reference gene primer amplification. This table comes from immunoSEQ multiplex PCR, and its TCRdb copy is limited to in-frame clones, with some not included. V and J calls plus clone size are reproduced from that table; the DNA served to infer D and trimming. In the table there are about 280,000 clones, over 75% of which are singletons. This clone has only a few counts. The sequenced material came from peripheral blood. The TCR was taken from a human donor in a cohort sampled during active COVID-19. V and J are TRBV9 and TRBJ1-1; no firm D call. The CDR3 protein is CASSPRYSRGSTEAFF. The CDR3, as DNA: TGTGCCAGCAGCCCCCGCTATAGTCGTGGGAGCACTGAAGCTTTCTTT. The full variable domain, with the rest looked up from reference TRBV9 and TRBJ1-1, is DSGVTQTPKHLITATGQRVTLRCSPRSGDLSVYWYQQSLDQGLQFLIQYYNGEERAKGNILERFSAQQFPDLHSELNLSSLELGDSALYFCASSPRYSRGSTEAFFGQGTRLTVV.